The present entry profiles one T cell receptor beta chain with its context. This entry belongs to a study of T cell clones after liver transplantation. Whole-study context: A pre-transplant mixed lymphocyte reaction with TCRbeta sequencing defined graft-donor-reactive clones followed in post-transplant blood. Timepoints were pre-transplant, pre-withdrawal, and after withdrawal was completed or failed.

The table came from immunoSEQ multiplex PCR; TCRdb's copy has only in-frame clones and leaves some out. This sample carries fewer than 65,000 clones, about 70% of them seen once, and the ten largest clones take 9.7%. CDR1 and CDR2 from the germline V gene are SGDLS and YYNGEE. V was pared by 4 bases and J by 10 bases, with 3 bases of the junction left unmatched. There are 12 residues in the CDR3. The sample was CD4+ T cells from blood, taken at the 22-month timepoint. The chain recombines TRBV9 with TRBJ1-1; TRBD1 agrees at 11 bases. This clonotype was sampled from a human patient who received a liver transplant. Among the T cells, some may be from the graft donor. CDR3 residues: CASSPGQGAAFF. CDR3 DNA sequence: TGTGCCAGCAGCCCCGGACAGGGGGCAGCTTTCTTT.